These 25 T cell receptor beta chains came from one sample sequenced in a study of cytomegalovirus exposure and HLA in healthy donors. 13 Jbeta primers and 60 Vbeta primers were used for the PCR. Produced via immunoSEQ multiplex PCR; TCRdb's table is partial and in-frame only. The sample carries 150,000 or so clones, nearly 70% recorded once. The source material was PBMCs. The receptors derive from a young man in good health and CMV-seropositive.

The chain carries TRBV27 and TRBJ2-5, with a possible D match to TRBD1 (6 bases). V shed 0 bases and J shed 5 bases, with 16 bases lying between them. Looked up from germline, CDR1 is MNHEY and CDR2 is SMNVEV (reference sequence). This CDR3 has 16 amino acids. As DNA, the CDR3 is TGTGCCAGCAGTTTATCGACCCCAGGGGAGTACGAGACCCAGTACTTC. Its translation is CASSLSTPGEYETQYF.

The rearrangement uses TRBV9 and TRBJ1-1; TRBD1 agrees at 10 bases. This CDR3 has 16 amino acids. Germline loops: CDR1 SGDLS, CDR2 YYNGEE. After removal of 3 bases from V and 5 bases from J, the junction contained 10 bases not matched to a gene. The CDR3 region is CASSARQGALGTEAFF. The CDR3 nucleotides are TGTGCCAGCAGCGCCCGACAGGGGGCTCTCGGGACTGAAGCTTTCTTT.

The chain links TRBV4-1 to TRBJ1-1; D unclear. The CDR3 covers 14 residues. From germline, CDR1 is MGHRA and CDR2 YSYEKL. V was trimmed by 0 bases and J by 0 bases, leaving 5 bases between them. The CDR3 loop is CASSQEALNTEAFF. The CDR3 nucleotides read TGCGCCAGCAGCCAAGAAGCCCTGAACACTGAAGCTTTCTTT.

This clone was found once. This chain uses TRBV7-2 with TRBJ1-1; 10 bases are shared with TRBD1. The germline CDR1 and CDR2 sequences are SGHTA and FQGNSA. The CDR3 runs 18 residues. The V and J ends lost 0 bases and 3 bases, in that order; junction bases with no gene match: 10. CDR3 region: CASSLAVGTGTGDTEAFF. The DNA of the CDR3 is TGTGCCAGCAGCTTAGCGGTAGGGACCGGGACAGGGGACACTGAAGCTTTCTTT.

V gene TRBV27 combines with J gene TRBJ2-7; 11 positions agree with TRBD2. This CDR3 region has 15 residues. V lost 5 bases to trimming and J lost 2 bases; unmatched junction nucleotides: 5. Per germline, CDR1 MNHEY and CDR2 SMNVEV (reference sequence). The CDR3 DNA reads TGTGCCAGCAGTGAGATAGCGGGAGGGCCCTACGAGCAGTACTTC. It translates to CASSEIAGGPYEQYF.

Only one count was recorded for this clone. The V gene is TRBV2, the J gene TRBJ2-7, with 8 bases fitting TRBD2. J gave up 3 bases and V 10 bases, and 17 bases lay outside the gene matches. The CDR3 runs 16 residues. The germline V gene has CDR1 SNHLY and CDR2 FYNNEI. The CDR3 region is CAISSSGGSLFYEQYF. In DNA, the CDR3 is TGTGCCATCTCCTCAAGCGGGGGCTCTTTATTCTACGAGCAGTACTTC.

This chain uses TRBV27 with TRBJ1-5; 10 bases map to TRBD1. CDR1 and CDR2 (germline): MNHEY, SMNVEV (reference sequence). There are 14 residues in the CDR3. Unmatched junction bases numbered 9, after V lost 9 bases and J lost 7 bases. DNA of the CDR3: TGTGCCAGTCAAGGGACAGGGGCCCGGCAGCCCCAGCATTTT. Amino acids: CASQGTGARQPQHF.

This clone was recorded a few times. V and J are TRBV9 and TRBJ1-1, with D maybe TRBD1 (5 bases). The V gene's germline CDR1 is SGDLS and CDR2 YYNGEE. The CDR3 is 15 residues long. The V gene lost 2 bases and the J gene lost 4 bases, with 15 bases spanning the gap. The DNA of the CDR3 is TGTGCCAGCAGCGTTTTGGGGGGGTCGGGCACTGAAGCTTTCTTT. Protein sequence: CASSVLGGSGTEAFF.

The rearrangement uses TRBV5-1 and TRBJ1-1, with D tentatively TRBD1 (6 bases). Trimming took off 7 bases at V and 3 bases at J, with 16 bases between the two ends. The CDR3 loop spans 14 amino acids. Per the germline V gene, CDR1 is SGHRS and CDR2 is YFSETQ. The CDR3 region is CASGLRGSYTEAFF. Here the CDR3 DNA reads TGCGCCAGCGGACTCAGGGGTTCTTACACTGAAGCTTTCTTT.

The V call is TRBV12-5, the J call TRBJ2-2, with TRBD2 identical over 9 bases. CDR3 length equals 18 residues. Trimming at V came to 0 bases and at J to 1 base, leaving 6 bases not matched to a gene. The V gene's germline CDR1 is LGHNT and CDR2 FRNRAP. The DNA for the CDR3 is TGTGCTAGTGGTTTGGTAACTGCTAGCGGGATGAACACCGGGGAGCTGTTTTTT. This sequence encodes CASGLVTASGMNTGELFF.

In its sample, this clone was seen a few times. The chain has TRBV28 and TRBJ1-2; 7 nucleotides agree with TRBD1. V gave up 6 bases and J gave up 4 bases; unmatched junction bases: 20. The CDR3 consists of 18 residues. Germline V gene lookup returns CDR1 MDHEN and CDR2 SYDVKM. Here the CDR3 DNA reads TGTGCCAGCAGCTACCTCCCAGATATGGGGACAGCCATCTATGGCTACACCTTC. Encoded protein: CASSYLPDMGTAIYGYTF.

The chain has TRBV4-1 and TRBJ1-1; 12 nucleotides align to TRBD1. This CDR3 has 20 residues. The junction had 18 bases not matched to a gene; V was cut back by 1 base and J by 6 bases. Germline V CDR1 and CDR2: MGHRA, YSYEKL. The CDR3 region has the DNA TGCGCCAGCAGCCAAGCTTGGTGGGACAGGGGGCGAGGAGGTGACGCTGAAGCTTTCTTT. Protein sequence: CASSQAWWDRGRGGDAEAFF.

The V call is TRBV5-1, the J call TRBJ2-4; 12 nucleotides agree with TRBD1. This CDR3 is built from 14 residues. Germline V gives CDR1 SGHRS, CDR2 YFSETQ. V gave up 4 bases and J gave up 10 bases; unmatched junction bases: 6. The CDR3: CASSGGQGAKIQYF. The CDR3 DNA reads TGCGCCAGCAGCGGGGGACAGGGGGCGAAAATTCAGTACTTC.

The chain uses TRBV6-5 and TRBJ1-1; D perhaps matches TRBD1 (6 bases). V was trimmed by 2 bases and J by 1 base, leaving 14 bases between them. This CDR3 is 16 amino acids long. The germline CDR1 and CDR2 sequences are MNHEY and SVGAGI. The CDR3 DNA follows: TGTGCCAGCAGTTACGAGGCAGGGGTTGGGAACACTGAAGCTTTCTTT. It is translated as CASSYEAGVGNTEAFF.

The chain combines TRBV11-3 with TRBJ2-7; the match to TRBD1 covers 9 bases. This CDR3 has 16 amino acids. Germline trimming cut 5 bases from V and 3 bases from J; bases unmatched to any gene: 11. The germline V gene encodes CDR1 SGHNT and CDR2 YENEEA. CDR3 nucleotides: TGTGCCAGCAGCGAGTGGACAGGGGAGATGGGCTACGAGCAGTACTTC. Its protein is CASSEWTGEMGYEQYF.

The chain joins TRBV5-1 to TRBJ1-4; possible D gene TRBD1, 6 bases. Between the trimmed V and J ends, which lost 0 bases and 7 bases, there was a span of 13 bases. The germline CDR1 and CDR2 sequences are SGHRS and YFSETQ. This CDR3 has 15 residues. CDR3 region: CASSLGGQAGEKLFF. The CDR3 nucleotides are TGCGCCAGCAGCTTGGGGGGGCAGGCGGGTGAAAAACTGTTTTTT.

This clone has a handful of counts. This chain links TRBV9 with TRBJ1-6; the D gene is possibly TRBD1 (6 bases). Trimming left V 4 bases short and J 7 bases short, with 18 bases between. The CDR3 is 16 residues long. CDR1 and CDR2 (germline): SGDLS, YYNGEE. CDR3 coding DNA: TGTGCCAGCAGCCCAGCAGCCGGGACACTGAATTCACCCCTCCACTTT. Encoded protein: CASSPAAGTLNSPLHF.

Regarding this clone: The likely explanation is a read error, given a far larger clone one base away. The identical CDR3 is also encoded by other nucleotide sequences in the sample. The V call is TRBV4-2, the J call TRBJ2-4, with 13 bases lining up with TRBD2. CDR1 is LGHNA and CDR2 is YNFKEQ in the germline V gene. The trim removed 4 bases at V and 1 base at J, leaving 16 bases unmatched. This CDR3 is built from 21 residues. DNA of the CDR3: TGTGCCAGCAGCCCACGGCCTGGGACTAGCGGGATTGGGAACGCCAAAAACATTCAGTACTTC. It specifies CASSPRPGTSGIGNAKNIQYF.

The rearrangement links TRBV6-4 to TRBJ2-3, with D unresolved. With 3 bases removed from V and 0 bases from J, the gap between germline ends came to 7 bases. Germline V gene sequence: CDR1 MRHNA, CDR2 SNTAGT. The CDR3 loop spans 14 amino acids. The CDR3 reads CASSEVSSTDTQYF. The DNA of the CDR3 is TGTGCCAGCAGTGAAGTCAGTAGCACAGATACGCAGTATTTT.

The gene calls are TRBV6-5 and TRBJ1-1; D is unclear. The V gene lost 10 bases and the J gene lost 4 bases, with 22 bases spanning the gap. Germline-derived CDR1 and CDR2 are MNHEY and SVGAGI. This CDR3 comprises 15 residues. The CDR3 DNA sequence: TGTGCCACCAGAAACGGGCGGGCTTTGTTCACTGAAGCTTTCTTT. It specifies CATRNGRALFTEAFF.

The chain links TRBV9 to TRBJ2-7, with D hard to call. V was pared by 3 bases and J by 3 bases, with 7 bases between. CDR1 is SGDLS, CDR2 YYNGEE, per germline. CDR3 length: 12 residues. DNA of the CDR3: TGTGCCAGCAGCGATACCGGCTACGAGCAGTACTTC. It codes for CASSDTGYEQYF.

The rearrangement links TRBV29-1 to TRBJ2-1; 7 bases line up with TRBD1. V trimming: 7 bases; J trimming: 4 bases; junction bases outside the gene matches: 10. Germline CDR1 and CDR2: SQVTM and ANQGSEA. The CDR3 has 14 amino acids. CDR3 residues: CSGTGTAVYNEQFF. The CDR3 region has the DNA TGCAGCGGAACCGGGACAGCAGTATACAATGAGCAGTTCTTC.

The chain links TRBV5-8 to TRBJ2-5, with D possibly TRBD2 on 6 matching bases. V shed 1 base and J shed 1 base, with 14 bases lying between them. The germline CDR1 and CDR2 sequences are SGHTS and YDEGEE. The CDR3 runs 16 residues. The CDR3 spells CASSLRGLVGQETQYF. The CDR3 DNA sequence: TGTGCCAGCAGCTTGCGGGGACTGGTCGGCCAAGAGACCCAGTACTTC. Looking up the rest from reference TRBV5-8 and TRBJ2-5 gives the full variable domain: EAGVTQSPTHLIKTRGQQATLRCSPISGHTSVYWYQQALGLGLQFLLWYDEGEERNRGNFPPRFSGRQFPNYSSELNVNALELEDSALYLCASSLRGLVGQETQYFGPGTRLLVL.

V gene TRBV12-5 combines with J gene TRBJ1-3, with 8 bases lining up with TRBD1. CDR3 length: 16 amino acids. Germline CDR1 is LGHNT and CDR2 is FRNRAP. J gave up 0 bases and V 9 bases, and 10 bases lay outside the gene matches. CDR3 in DNA: TGTGCTAGCGAGCGGACAGGGATGAGCTCTGGAAACACCATATATTTT. It yields the protein CASERTGMSSGNTIYF.

The chain couples TRBV30 to TRBJ1-1; D is possibly TRBD1 (6 bases). Trimming left V 2 bases short and J 1 base short, with 11 bases between. Germline V gene data show CDR1 as GTSNPN and CDR2 as SVGIG (reference sequence). This CDR3 is built from 14 residues. CDR3 bases: TGTGCCTGGAGTCAGGTAGGGGGGAACACTGAAGCTTTCTTT. Translating it yields CAWSQVGGNTEAFF. The full variable domain, completed using reference TRBV30 and TRBJ1-1, is SQTIHQWPATLVQPVGSPLSLECTVEGTSNPNLYWYRQAAGRGLQLLFYSVGIGQISSEVPQNLSASRPQDRQFILSSKKLLLSDSGFYLCAWSQVGGNTEAFFGQGTRLTVV.